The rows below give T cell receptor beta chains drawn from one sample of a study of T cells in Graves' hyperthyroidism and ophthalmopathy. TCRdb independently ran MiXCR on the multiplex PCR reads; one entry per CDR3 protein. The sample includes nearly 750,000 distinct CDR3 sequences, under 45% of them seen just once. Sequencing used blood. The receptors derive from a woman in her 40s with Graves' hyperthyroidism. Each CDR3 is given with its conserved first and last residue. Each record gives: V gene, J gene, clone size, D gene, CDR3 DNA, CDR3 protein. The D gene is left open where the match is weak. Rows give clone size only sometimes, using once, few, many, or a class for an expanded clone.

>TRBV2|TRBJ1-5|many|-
TGTGCCAGCATGAGAGACGGACATGGGCAGCCCCAGCATTTT
CASMRDGHGQPQHF
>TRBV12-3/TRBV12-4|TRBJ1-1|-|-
TGTGCCAGCAACCAGGGCGCTGAAGCTTTCTTT
CASNQGAEAFF
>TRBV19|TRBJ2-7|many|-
TGTGCCAGTATGGACAGCTGGTCCTACGAGCAGTACTTC
CASMDSWSYEQYF
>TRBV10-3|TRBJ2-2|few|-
TGTGCCAGCAGTGCTAGGGGCGGGACACCGAACACCGGGGAGCTGTTTTTT
CASSARGGTPNTGELFF
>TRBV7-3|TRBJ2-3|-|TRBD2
TGTGCCAGCAGCTCTTTAGCGGGAGATACGCAGTATTTT
CASSSLAGDTQYF
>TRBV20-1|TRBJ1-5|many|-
TGCAGTGTAGTAGAGGGAGGGTCACAGCCCCAGCATTTT
CSVVEGGSQPQHF
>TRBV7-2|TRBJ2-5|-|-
TGTGCCAGCAGCTTAGATCGGGAGCCCCAGTACTTC
CASSLDREPQYF
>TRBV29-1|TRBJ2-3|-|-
TGCAGCGTGCTGAGGACTTATAGCACAGATACGCAATATTTT
CSVLRTYSTDTQYF
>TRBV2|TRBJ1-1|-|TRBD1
TGTGCCAGCAGAGTCCGGGACAGGGCTAACACTGAAGCTTTCTTT
CASRVRDRANTEAFF
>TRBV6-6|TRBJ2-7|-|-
TGTGCCAGCAGTTACCCATCGCCCCAAGGAGAGCAGTACTTC
CASSYPSPQGEQYF
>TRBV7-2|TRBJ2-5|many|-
TGTGCCAGCAGCGTTCAACCGGGACGGCAAGAGACCCAGTACTTC
CASSVQPGRQETQYF
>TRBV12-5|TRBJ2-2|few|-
TGTGCTAGTGGTTTGCCCCTCCCTAGGGGAAACACCGGGGAGCTGTTTTTT
CASGLPLPRGNTGELFF
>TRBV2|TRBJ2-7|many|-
TGTGCCAGCAGAGATTACGAGCAGTACTTC
CASRDYEQYF
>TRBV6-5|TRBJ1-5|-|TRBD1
TGTGCCAGCGCCCGTGACAGGGAAAATCAGCCCCAGCATTTT
CASARDRENQPQHF
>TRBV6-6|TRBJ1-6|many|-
TGTGCCAGTATGGCCCCGGCGACCTATTCACCCCTCCACTTT
CASMAPATYSPLHF
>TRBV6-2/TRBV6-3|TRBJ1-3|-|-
TGTGCCAGCAGTTACTCGTCAAGCTCTGGAAACACCATATATTTT
CASSYSSSSGNTIYF
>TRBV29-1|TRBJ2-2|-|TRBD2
TGCAGCGTGGGACTAGCGGGAGGGCCCGGGGAGCTGTTTTTT
CSVGLAGGPGELFF
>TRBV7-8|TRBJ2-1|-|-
TGTGCCAGCAGCTGGCGGACAGTGAGCTCCTACAATGAGCAGTTCTTC
CASSWRTVSSYNEQFF
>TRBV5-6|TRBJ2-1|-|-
TGTGCCAGCAGCCGTTACCATGAGCAGTTCTTC
CASSRYHEQFF
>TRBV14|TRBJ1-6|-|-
TGTGCCAGTAACAGGCAGGGGAGCTCCTATAATTCACCCCTCCACTTT
CASNRQGSSYNSPLHF
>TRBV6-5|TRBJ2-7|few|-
TGTGCCAGCAGCATGGGAGTTTACGAGCAGTACTTC
CASSMGVYEQYF
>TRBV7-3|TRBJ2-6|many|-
TGTGCCAGCAGCAAGACGACAGGTGTCGGCTCTGGGGCCAACGTCCTGACTTTC
CASSKTTGVGSGANVLTF
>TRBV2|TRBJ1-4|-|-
TGTGCCAGCAGTTACTCGATTGGGACGCAGACAACTAATGAAAAACTGTTTTTT
CASSYSIGTQTTNEKLFF
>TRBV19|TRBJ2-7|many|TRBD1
TGTGCCAGTAGTATAGTAGGCAGGGGGCCCGAGCAGTACTTC
CASSIVGRGPEQYF
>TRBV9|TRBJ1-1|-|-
TGTGCCAGCAGCTTCGAACAGGGATTGAACACTGAAGCTTTCTTT
CASSFEQGLNTEAFF
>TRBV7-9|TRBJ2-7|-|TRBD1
TGTGCCAGCAGCGGGACAGGGGTTACCGAGCAGTACTTC
CASSGTGVTEQYF
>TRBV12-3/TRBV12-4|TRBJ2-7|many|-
TGTGCCAGCACCTCTCAGGACGGCGAGCAGTACTTC
CASTSQDGEQYF
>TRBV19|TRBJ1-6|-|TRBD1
TGTGCCAGTAGTCCGACGACAGGGGGCGGGTCACCCCTCCACTTT
CASSPTTGGGSPLHF
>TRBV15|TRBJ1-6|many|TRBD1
TGTGCCACCAGCAGAGATTTTGGGACAGCAGGGCTTTCACCCCTCCACTTT
CATSRDFGTAGLSPLHF
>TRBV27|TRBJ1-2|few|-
TGTGCCAGCAGTTCGCCGAGGGCTGGCTACACCTTC
CASSSPRAGYTF
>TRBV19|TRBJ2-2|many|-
TGTGCCAGTAGTAACGGGGGCCACACCGGGGAGCTGTTTTTT
CASSNGGHTGELFF
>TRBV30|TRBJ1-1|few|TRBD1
TGTGCCTGGAGTATACAGGGGGCGCGGGCTTTCTTT
CAWSIQGARAFF
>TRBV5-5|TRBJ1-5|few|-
TGTGCCAGCAGCCACTGGACGGGGAGCAATCAGCCCCAGCATTTT
CASSHWTGSNQPQHF
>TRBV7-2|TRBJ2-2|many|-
TGTGCCAGCACCCGGGGTGGGGAGCTGTTTTTT
CASTRGGELFF
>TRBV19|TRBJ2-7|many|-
TGTGCCACACAAAAGGACAGTGCCTACGAGCAGTACTTC
CATQKDSAYEQYF
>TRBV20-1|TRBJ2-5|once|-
TGCCCGGAGGGGGAGGGCAAGTACTTC
CPEGEGKYF
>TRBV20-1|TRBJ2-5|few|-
TGCAGTGGGTCAAGGGGTCAATGGGAGACCCAGTACTTC
CSGSRGQWETQYF
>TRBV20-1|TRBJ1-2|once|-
TGCAGTGCTAGAACGGGGCCTGACTATGGCTACACCTTC
CSARTGPDYGYTF
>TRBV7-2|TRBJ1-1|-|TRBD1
TGCGCCAGCAGCCAAGAGGCAGGGGGTGGAACTGAAGCTTTCTTT
CASSQEAGGGTEAFF
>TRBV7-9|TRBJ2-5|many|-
TGTGCCAGCAGCTTAGTTCGGGGGAGTATCTTC
CASSLVRGSIF
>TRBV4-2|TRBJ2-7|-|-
TGTGCCAGCAGCCCCAGACGGGCCGGGGATTCGGAAGAGCAGTACTTC
CASSPRRAGDSEEQYF
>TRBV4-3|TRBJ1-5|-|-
TGCGCCAGCAGCCGAGAACAGGGCATGGGTAATCAGCCCCAGCATTTT
CASSREQGMGNQPQHF
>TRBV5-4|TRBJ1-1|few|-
TGTGCCAGCAGCTGGGGAGGGGCCTACACTGAAGCTTTCTTT
CASSWGGAYTEAFF
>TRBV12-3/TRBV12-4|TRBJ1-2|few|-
TGTGCCAGCACTTCGGGACGCCCGGCCTATGGCTACACCTTC
CASTSGRPAYGYTF
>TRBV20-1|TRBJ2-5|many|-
TGCAGTGCTGGGGACGCCCAAGAGACCCAGTACTTC
CSAGDAQETQYF
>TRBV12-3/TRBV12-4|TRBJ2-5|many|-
TGTGCCAGCAGGACTGAGGACGATCGGGACCAGTACTTC
CASRTEDDRDQYF
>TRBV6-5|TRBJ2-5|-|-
TGTGCCAGCGGACAGCCCTTCCAAGAGACCCAGTACTTC
CASGQPFQETQYF
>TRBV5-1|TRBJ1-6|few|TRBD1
TGCGCCAGCAGCGGCGGACAGGGAATCCAAAATTCACCCCTCCACTTT
CASSGGQGIQNSPLHF
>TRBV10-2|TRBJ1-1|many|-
TGCGCCAGCAATAGATTAGGGCAGGGGAACACTGAAGCTTTCTTT
CASNRLGQGNTEAFF
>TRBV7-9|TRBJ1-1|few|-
TGTGCCAGCAGCTTTGTGACGTCCGGTTATAGGGCTGAAGCTTTCTTT
CASSFVTSGYRAEAFF
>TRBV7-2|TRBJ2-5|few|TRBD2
TGTGCCAGCAGCTTAGAAGGTAGCGGGGAGTGGAGGGAGACCCAGTACTTC
CASSLEGSGEWRETQYF
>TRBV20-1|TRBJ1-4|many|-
TGCAGTGCTAGAGATCGCAGGGGTAATGAAAAACTGTTTTTT
CSARDRRGNEKLFF
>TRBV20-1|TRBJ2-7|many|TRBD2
TGCAGTGCTACCCGGACTAGCGGGCCCTACGAGCAGTACTTC
CSATRTSGPYEQYF
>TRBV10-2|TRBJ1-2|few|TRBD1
TGCGCCAGCAGGGGACAGGGGGCGCATTATGGCTACACCTTC
CASRGQGAHYGYTF
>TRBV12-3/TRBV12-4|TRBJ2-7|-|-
TGTGCCAGCAGTGGTGCTTTGGCGGGGAGCTCCTACGAGCAGTACTTC
CASSGALAGSSYEQYF
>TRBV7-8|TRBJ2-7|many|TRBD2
TGTGCCAGCAGCTTAAATGGTCTAGCGGGAGAGGAGTACTTC
CASSLNGLAGEEYF
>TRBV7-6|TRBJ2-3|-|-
TGTGCCAGCAGCTTAGGAGCAAGGGCCACAGATACGCAGTATTTT
CASSLGARATDTQYF
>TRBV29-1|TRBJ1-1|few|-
TGCAGCGTTAGCGGTGTGGGGGGGACTGAAGCTTTCTTT
CSVSGVGGTEAFF